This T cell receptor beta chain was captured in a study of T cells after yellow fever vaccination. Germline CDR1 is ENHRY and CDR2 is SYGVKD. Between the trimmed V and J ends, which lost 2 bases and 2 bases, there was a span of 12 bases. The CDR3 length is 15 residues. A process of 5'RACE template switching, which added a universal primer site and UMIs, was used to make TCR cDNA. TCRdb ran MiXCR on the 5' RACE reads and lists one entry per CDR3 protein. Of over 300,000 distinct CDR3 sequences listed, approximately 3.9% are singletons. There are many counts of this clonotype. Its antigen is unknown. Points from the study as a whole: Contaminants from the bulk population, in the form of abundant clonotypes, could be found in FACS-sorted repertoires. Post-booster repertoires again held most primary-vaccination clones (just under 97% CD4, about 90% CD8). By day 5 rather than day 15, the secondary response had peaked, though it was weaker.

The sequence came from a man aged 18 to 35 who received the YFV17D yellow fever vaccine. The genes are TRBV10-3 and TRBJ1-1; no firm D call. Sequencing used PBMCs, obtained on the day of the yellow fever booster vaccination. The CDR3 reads CAISEPWTANTEAFF. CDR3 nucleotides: TGTGCCATCAGTGAGCCGTGGACGGCTAACACTGAAGCTTTCTTT.